The 20 T cell receptor beta chains in this list originate from one sample, sequenced in a study of T cell changes during pregnancy in multiple sclerosis. TCRdb keeps only in-frame clones here, not all; method: immunoSEQ multiplex PCR. The table lists 70,000 to 100,000 clones, roughly 93% of them singletons. Specimen: peripheral blood, collected in the first trimester of pregnancy. The receptor set was obtained from a female donor with multiple sclerosis, enrolled in a pregnancy study.

The rearrangement uses TRBV10-3 and TRBJ1-2; 7 nucleotides line up with TRBD1. CDR1 ENHRY and CDR2 SYGVKD come from the germline V gene. The length of the CDR3 is 13 residues. The trim removed 8 bases at V and 8 bases at J, leaving 11 bases unmatched. CDR3 coding DNA: TGTGCCATCGCCTTGACAGGGTTGGAAGGCTACACCTTC. Encoded protein: CAIALTGLEGYTF.

The rearrangement links TRBV5-5 to TRBJ1-2; possibly TRBD1 for D (5 bases). CDR1 and CDR2 (germline): SGHKS, YYEKEE (reference sequence). Trimming shortened V by 4 bases and J by 4 bases, and 5 bases separated the two germline ends. CDR3 length: 11 residues. Written as DNA, the CDR3 is TGTGCCAGCAGCGGGGCCTATGGCTACACCTTC. It codes for CASSGAYGYTF.

The genes are TRBV27 and TRBJ2-7; 8 nucleotides agree with TRBD1. The CDR3 consists of 14 residues. The germline V gene has CDR1 MNHEY and CDR2 SMNVEV (reference sequence). V trimming: 5 bases; J trimming: 1 base; junction bases outside the gene matches: 4. As DNA, the CDR3 is TGTGCCAGCAGTGAGACAGGGGCGTCCTACGAGCAGTACTTC. This sequence encodes CASSETGASYEQYF.

The rearrangement joins TRBV30 to TRBJ1-2, with D possibly matching TRBD1 (5 bases). There are 15 residues in the CDR3. V lost 3 bases and J lost 4, with 18 bases in between. CDR1 is GTSNPN, CDR2 SVGIG, per germline (reference sequence). Written as DNA, the CDR3 is TGTGCCTGGAGCCCCCTGGGGCTAATACTCTATGGCTACACCTTC. Translating gives CAWSPLGLILYGYTF.

This sequence joins TRBV5-6 and TRBJ1-1; possible D gene TRBD1, 5 bases. The CDR3 loop spans 15 amino acids. The V and J ends lost 0 bases and 2 bases respectively, with 11 bases between them. From germline, CDR1 is SGHDT and CDR2 YYEEEE. CDR3 nucleotide sequence: TGTGCCAGCAGCTTGGTGCCTACAGGAAACACTGAAGCTTTCTTT. Protein product: CASSLVPTGNTEAFF.

The J gene is TRBJ2-3, the V gene TRBV11-2; tentative D call: TRBD1 (6 bases). The CDR3 is 13 amino acids. Germline V gene sequence: CDR1 SGHAT, CDR2 FQNNGV. V lost 0 bases and J lost 9, with 10 bases in between. The DNA of the CDR3 is TGTGCCAGCAGCTTAGAAGGGGGTCTAACGCAGTATTTT. Translation: CASSLEGGLTQYF.

The J gene is TRBJ2-1, the V gene TRBV5-1; the D gene is possibly TRBD1 (5 bases). The V end was cut by 7 bases, the J end by 8 bases, with 19 bases between. The CDR3 consists of 14 residues. Per germline, CDR1 SGHRS and CDR2 YFSETQ. CDR3 DNA: TGCGCCAGCTTCCCGGACACCCCGGGCGATGAGCAGTTCTTC. Protein: CASFPDTPGDEQFF.

This clone appeared once. This chain connects TRBV9 to TRBJ2-7; 7 bases align to TRBD2. CDR1 is SGDLS, CDR2 YYNGEE, per germline. This CDR3 is 12 amino acids long. Trimming removed 4 bases from V and 6 bases from J; junction bases left unmatched: 4. The CDR3 sequence: CASSSPGGEQYF. CDR3 sequence (DNA): TGTGCCAGCAGCTCGCCGGGAGGCGAGCAGTACTTC.

The chain has TRBV25-1 and TRBJ2-2; 10 nucleotides agree with TRBD2. With V trimmed by 5 bases and J by 4 bases, 4 bases remained unmatched. The germline CDR1 and CDR2 sequences are MGHDK and SYGVNS. The CDR3 has 15 residues. This CDR3 is CASSRVAGGTGELFF. In nucleotides, the CDR3 is TGTGCCAGCAGTAGGGTAGCGGGGGGCACCGGGGAGCTGTTTTTT. Together with reference TRBV25-1 and TRBJ2-2, the CDR3 gives the full variable domain: EADIYQTPRYLVIGTGKKITLECSQTMGHDKMYWYQQDPGMELHLIHYSYGVNSTEKGDLSSESTVSRIRTEHFPLTLESARPSHTSQYLCASSRVAGGTGELFFGEGSRLTVL.

The rearrangement links TRBV6-5 to TRBJ1-2; no definite D call. Germline V gene sequence: CDR1 MNHEY, CDR2 SVGAGI. CDR3 length: 15 residues. Trimming stripped 0 bases from V and 5 bases from J, with 13 bases between. The CDR3 nucleotides are TGTGCCAGCAGTTACTCGTCTGGGCAGCTTTATGGCTACACCTTC. Translation: CASSYSSGQLYGYTF.

Worth noting for this clone: Different DNA sequences within this sample yield the same CDR3. This chain connects TRBV5-4 to TRBJ1-5, with unresolved D. CDR3 length: 14 amino acids. Germline V lookup: CDR1 SGHNT, CDR2 YYREEE (reference sequence). Trimming shortened V by 2 bases and J by 1 base, and 7 bases separated the two germline ends. DNA of the CDR3: TGTGCCAGCAGCTTACGAGGCAGCAATCAGCCCCAGCATTTT. Protein sequence: CASSLRGSNQPQHF. The full variable domain, completed using reference TRBV5-4 and TRBJ1-5, is ETGVTQSPTHLIKTRGQQVTLRCSSQSGHNTVSWYQQALGQGPQFIFQYYREEENGRGNFPPRFSGLQFPNYSSELNVNALELDDSALYLCASSLRGSNQPQHFGDGTRLSIL.

CDR3 bases: TGTGCCAGCAGCTTAGGGAGGGGCCAGCCCCAGCATTTT. It codes for CASSLGRGQPQHF. The chain recombines TRBV7-2 with TRBJ1-5, with D perhaps matching TRBD1 (5 bases). CDR1 and CDR2 (germline): SGHTA, FQGNSA. The CDR3 totals 13 residues. Between the trimmed V and J ends, which lost 1 base and 7 bases, there was a span of 8 bases.

The chain links TRBV5-1 to TRBJ1-2; 9 bases fit TRBD1. The ends lost 0 bases at V and 8 bases at J; junction bases unmatched: 8. CDR1 and CDR2 (germline): SGHRS, YFSETQ. The CDR3 is 15 residues long. DNA of the CDR3: TGCGCCAGCAGCTTGGAGGGTGGGACAGGGCACGGCTACACCTTC. It specifies CASSLEGGTGHGYTF.

This clone was detected once. The chain recombines TRBV7-2 with TRBJ2-7; 13 bases are a match to TRBD2. The CDR3 has 16 residues. V lost 5 bases, J lost 4 bases, and 8 bases stayed unmatched. The germline V gene encodes CDR1 SGHTA and CDR2 FQGNSA. CDR3 DNA sequence: TGTGCCAGCAGCGGACCGACTAGCGGGGGGTTTTACGAGCAGTACTTC. Translation: CASSGPTSGGFYEQYF.

This chain joins TRBV2 and TRBJ1-5; D is possibly TRBD1 (5 bases). The CDR3 loop spans 15 amino acids. Trimming took 4 bases from V and 0 from J, leaving 10 bases between them. Germline V lookup: CDR1 SNHLY, CDR2 FYNNEI. The CDR3 sequence is CASSAGEYSNQPQHF. CDR3 nucleotide sequence: TGTGCCAGCAGTGCGGGGGAATATAGCAATCAGCCCCAGCATTTT.

In DNA form, the CDR3 reads TGTGCCAGCAGCAATACAGTGATCCCCCACTATGGCTACACCTTC. It is translated as CASSNTVIPHYGYTF. The V gene is TRBV6-6, the J gene TRBJ1-2; D remains ambiguous. Between the trimmed V and J ends, which lost 6 bases and 3 bases, there was a span of 17 bases. Germline lookup yields CDR1 MNHNY and CDR2 SVGAGI (reference sequence). The CDR3 is 15 amino acids.

This chain uses TRBV14 with TRBJ1-5; 8 nucleotides match TRBD1. Germline CDR1 is SGHDN and CDR2 is FVKESK. V lost 4 bases to trimming and J lost 2 bases; unmatched junction nucleotides: 4. The CDR3 length is 15 residues. The CDR3 DNA reads TGTGCCAGCAGCCCAGGGGGCGCAGGCAATCAGCCCCAGCATTTT. It is translated as CASSPGGAGNQPQHF.

This chain connects TRBV7-9 to TRBJ1-2; perhaps TRBD1 as D (6 bases). This CDR3 contains 12 residues. The ends were cut back, 4 bases at V and 3 bases at J, with 6 bases in the middle. Germline assignment: CDR1 SEHNR and CDR2 FQNEAQ (reference sequence). In DNA, the CDR3 is TGTGCCAGCAGCTCAGGGGACTATGGCTACACCTTC. Translating it yields CASSSGDYGYTF.

The J gene is TRBJ1-3, the V gene TRBV7-6, with TRBD1 as a possible D gene (5 bases). Per the germline V gene, CDR1 is SGHVS and CDR2 is FNYEAQ. The V end was cut by 3 bases, the J end by 0 bases, with 9 bases between. The CDR3 totals 15 residues. The CDR3 coding sequence is TGTGCCAGCAGCTTGGGGGAGGGCTCTGGAAACACCATATATTTT. Amino acid sequence: CASSLGEGSGNTIYF.

This chain links TRBV5-6 with TRBJ2-1; a weak D match, TRBD2 (6 bases). V was pared by 0 bases and J by 10 bases, with 8 bases between. The CDR3 loop spans 12 amino acids. The germline CDR1 and CDR2 sequences are SGHDT and YYEEEE. CDR3: CASSLVRGEQFF. The CDR3 DNA follows: TGTGCCAGCAGCTTGGTGCGGGGAGAGCAGTTCTTC.